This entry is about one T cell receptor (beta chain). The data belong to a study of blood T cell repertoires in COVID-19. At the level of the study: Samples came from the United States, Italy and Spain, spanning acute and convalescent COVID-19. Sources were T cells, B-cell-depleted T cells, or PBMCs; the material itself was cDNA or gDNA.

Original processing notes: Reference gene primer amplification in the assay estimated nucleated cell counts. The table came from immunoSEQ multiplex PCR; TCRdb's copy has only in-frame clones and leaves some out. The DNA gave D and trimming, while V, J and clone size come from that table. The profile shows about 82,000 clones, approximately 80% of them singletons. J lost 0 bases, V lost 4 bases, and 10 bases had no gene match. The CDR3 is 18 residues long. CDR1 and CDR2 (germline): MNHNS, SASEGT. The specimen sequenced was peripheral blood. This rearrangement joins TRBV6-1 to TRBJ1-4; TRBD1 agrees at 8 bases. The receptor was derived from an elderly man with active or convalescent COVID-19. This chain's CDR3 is CASSGDRDRWATNEKLFF. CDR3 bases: TGTGCCAGCAGTGGCGACCGGGACAGGTGGGCAACTAATGAAAAACTGTTTTTT.